These 12 T cell receptor beta chains came from one sample sequenced in a study of Ad26.COV2.S vaccination and SARS-CoV-2 variants. The assay was immunoSEQ multiplex PCR, and TCRdb's table has in-frame clones only and misses some. The table lists about 400,000 clones, approximately 89% of them singletons. Described treatment: 15 to 20 received Ad26.COV2.S at low or high dose, single or two shots; about 5 received placebo; per-sample allocation not given. After the first vaccine or placebo injection, samples were drawn on day 63. Source: peripheral blood, taken in a trial of Ad26.COV2.S vaccine versus placebo. These receptors originate from a person between 18 and 59 years old who received the Ad26.COV2.S COVID-19 vaccine or a placebo.

This clone was observed a few times. This rearrangement joins TRBV12-3 or TRBV12-4 to TRBJ1-6, with D possibly matching TRBD1 (6 bases). Between the trimmed V and J ends, which lost 7 bases and 10 bases, there was a span of 14 bases. This CDR3 is built from 13 residues. The DNA for the CDR3 is TGTGCCAGCACCTCCTACAGGGACTCACCCCTCCACTTT. This translates into CASTSYRDSPLHF.

With respect to this clone: Other DNA sequences within the sample encode an identical CDR3. The genes are TRBV4-1 and TRBJ1-5; D uncertain. Trimming took off 3 bases at V and 0 bases at J, with 3 bases between the two ends. Per germline, CDR1 MGHRA and CDR2 YSYEKL. The length of the CDR3 is 13 residues. The CDR3 region has the DNA TGCGCCAGCAGCCAGTCTAGCAATCAGCCCCAGCATTTT. Translating it yields CASSQSSNQPQHF.

Written as DNA, the CDR3 is TGTGCCAGCAGCCCAGCTAGCGGGAGGGCCAGCTCCTACGAGCAGTACTTC. This codes for CASSPASGRASSYEQYF. The V and J genes are TRBV3-1 (or the pseudogene TRBV3-2) and TRBJ2-7; 12 nucleotides line up with TRBD2. V was pared by 4 bases and J by 0 bases, with 7 bases of the junction left unmatched. Germline loops: CDR1 LGHDT, CDR2 YNNKEL (reference sequence). CDR3 length: 17 amino acids.

This clone was seen just once. The genes are TRBV9 and TRBJ2-2, with D tentatively TRBD1 or TRBD2 (6 bases each). The CDR3 has 17 residues. Germline CDR1 SGDLS, CDR2 YYNGEE. The germline V and J ends were trimmed by 3 bases and 0 bases, with 15 bases remaining between them. CDR3 DNA sequence: TGTGCCAGCAGCGCTCCCAAGGGGGGTTCGAACACCGGGGAGCTGTTTTTT. It codes for CASSAPKGGSNTGELFF. The full variable domain, in which reference TRBV9 and TRBJ2-2 provide the parts outside the CDR3, is DSGVTQTPKHLITATGQRVTLRCSPRSGDLSVYWYQQSLDQGLQFLIQYYNGEERAKGNILERFSAQQFPDLHSELNLSSLELGDSALYFCASSAPKGGSNTGELFFGEGSRLTVL.

This chain uses TRBV5-1 with TRBJ2-5; D is perhaps TRBD1 (7 bases). The ends were cut back, 1 base at V and 3 bases at J, with 10 bases in the middle. The CDR3 sequence is 14 residues long. CDR1 and CDR2 from the germline V gene are SGHRS and YFSETQ. In DNA form, the CDR3 reads TGCGCCAGCAGCTTGTCAGGGGGGAAAGAGACCCAGTACTTC. Amino acids: CASSLSGGKETQYF.

This clone is a singleton in its sample. This rearrangement joins TRBV5-4 to TRBJ2-7; no reliable D call. The CDR3 length is 15 residues. Germline loops: CDR1 SGHNT, CDR2 YYREEE (reference sequence). The ends were cut back, 4 bases at V and 3 bases at J, with 17 bases in the middle. In nucleotides, the CDR3 is TGTGCCAGCAGCCTCGACTCGAGAAGGAACTACGAGCAGTACTTC. Protein sequence: CASSLDSRRNYEQYF.

The chain combines TRBV4-1 with TRBJ2-7; D unclear. CDR1 is MGHRA, CDR2 YSYEKL, per germline. This CDR3 spans 14 amino acids. The V and J ends lost 1 base and 0 bases respectively, with 7 bases between them. CDR3 loop: CASSQGPLSYEQYF. In nucleotides, the CDR3 is TGCGCCAGCAGCCAAGGACCCCTCTCCTACGAGCAGTACTTC.

The gene calls are TRBV28 and TRBJ1-1; D possibly corresponds to TRBD1 (6 bases). The length of the CDR3 is 15 residues. Trimming took 3 bases from V and 2 from J, leaving 13 bases between them. Germline V gene sequence: CDR1 MDHEN, CDR2 SYDVKM. This chain's CDR3 is CASSFPGTLNTEAFF. CDR3 in DNA: TGTGCCAGCAGTTTCCCCGGGACACTAAACACTGAAGCTTTCTTT.

V gene TRBV7-3 combines with J gene TRBJ2-7; D unclear. CDR3 length: 19 residues. V gave up 6 bases and J gave up 0 bases, with 27 bases separating them. Germline CDR1 and CDR2: SGHTA and FQGTGA. The CDR3 here is CASRFRSVGKGVSSYEQYF. The CDR3 nucleotides read TGTGCCAGCAGGTTTCGCTCCGTAGGGAAGGGTGTAAGCTCCTACGAGCAGTACTTC.

The chain uses TRBV5-1 and TRBJ1-2, with 7 bases fitting TRBD1. The CDR3 loop spans 14 amino acids. V shed 3 bases and J 4 bases; nucleotides not matched to a gene: 6. Germline CDR1 SGHRS, CDR2 YFSETQ. The CDR3 reads CASSSTGTVYGYTF. CDR3 bases: TGCGCCAGCAGCTCAACCGGGACAGTCTATGGCTACACCTTC.

In its sample, this clone ranks as medium-sized. Other DNA sequences in the same sample also yield this CDR3. The rearrangement links TRBV6-4 to TRBJ2-1; weak D call: TRBD2 (6 bases). V was trimmed by 0 bases and J by 0 bases, leaving 6 bases between them. This CDR3 contains 15 residues. Germline CDR1 and CDR2: MRHNA and SNTAGT. The CDR3 coding sequence is TGTGCCAGCAGTGACTCTAGCGGCTCCTACAATGAGCAGTTCTTC. Protein product: CASSDSSGSYNEQFF.

The rearrangement links TRBV28 to TRBJ1-5; 8 bases agree with TRBD1. J gave up 7 bases and V 8 bases, and 16 bases lay outside the gene matches. The CDR3 covers 16 residues. Germline assignment: CDR1 MDHEN and CDR2 SYDVKM. The CDR3 loop is CASWDRTFTLGQPQHF. CDR3 bases: TGTGCCAGCTGGGACAGGACGTTTACGCTTGGCCAGCCCCAGCATTTT.